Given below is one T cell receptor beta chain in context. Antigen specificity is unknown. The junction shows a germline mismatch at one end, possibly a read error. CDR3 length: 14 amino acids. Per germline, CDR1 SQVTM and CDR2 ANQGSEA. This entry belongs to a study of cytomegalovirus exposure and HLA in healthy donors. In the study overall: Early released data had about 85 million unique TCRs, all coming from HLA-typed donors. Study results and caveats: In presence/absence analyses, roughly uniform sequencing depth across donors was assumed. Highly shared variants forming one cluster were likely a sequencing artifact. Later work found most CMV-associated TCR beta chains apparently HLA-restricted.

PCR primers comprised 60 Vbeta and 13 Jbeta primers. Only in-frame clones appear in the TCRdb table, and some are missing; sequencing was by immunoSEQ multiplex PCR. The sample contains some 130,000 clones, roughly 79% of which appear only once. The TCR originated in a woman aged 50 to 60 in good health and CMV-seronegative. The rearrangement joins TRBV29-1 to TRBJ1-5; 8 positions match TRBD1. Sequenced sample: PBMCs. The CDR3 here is CSVQGQGAYQPQNF. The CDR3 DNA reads TGCAGCGTCCAGGGGCAGGGGGCCTATCAGCCCCAGAATTTT.